The 5 T cell receptor beta chains below all came from one sample that was sequenced in a study of regulatory T cells in long-lasting Graves disease. Both iRepertoire HTBI primers and Arm-PCR of CDR3 regions were used to build the TCR beta libraries. One entry per CDR3 protein, called by TCRdb with MiXCR from the multiplex PCR reads. The sample includes some 320,000 distinct CDR3 sequences, roughly 18% of them seen just once. Stated time point: newly diagnosed GD, antithyroid drugs for less than 3 months. The TCR library was made from RNA that had been extracted from PBMCs in TRIzol. This specimen consisted of peripheral blood mononuclear cells (PBMCs), obtained at new diagnosis, from a patient treated with antithyroid drugs. The receptors here all came from a female donor with Graves disease.

This clonotype was detected many times. The gene calls are TRBV19 and TRBJ2-1; D is possibly TRBD1 (6 bases). The CDR3 runs 13 residues. With 6 bases removed from V and 4 bases from J, the gap between germline ends came to 10 bases. The germline gives CDR1 LNHDA, CDR2 SQIVND (reference sequence). The CDR3 region is CASSRTAYNEQFF. CDR3 sequence (DNA): TGTGCCAGTAGCCGGACAGCGTACAATGAGCAGTTCTTC.

This rearrangement joins TRBV19 to TRBJ2-1, with a weak D call TRBD2 (7 bases). The V and J ends lost 7 bases and 7 bases respectively, with 17 bases between them. Germline V gene lookup returns CDR1 LNHDA and CDR2 SQIVND (reference sequence). The CDR3 has 14 amino acids. The CDR3 reads CASNGGRAENEQFF. The DNA for the CDR3 is TGTGCCAGTAACGGGGGGCGCGCTGAAAATGAGCAGTTCTTC.

This clonotype was seen at least ten times. This rearrangement joins TRBV18 to TRBJ2-3; D is tentatively TRBD1 or TRBD2 (5 bases each). Germline CDR1 KGHSH, CDR2 LQKENI. This CDR3 has 15 amino acids. Trimming shortened V by 2 bases and J by 4 bases, and 13 bases separated the two germline ends. The CDR3 nucleotides are TGTGCCAGCTCACCAAGGGACGGTCCCGCAGATACGCAGTATTTT. It translates to CASSPRDGPADTQYF.

The V and J genes are TRBV27 and TRBJ2-3, with 7 bases fitting TRBD2. Per germline, CDR1 MNHEY and CDR2 SMNVEV (reference sequence). This CDR3 spans 16 amino acids. The junction had 11 bases not matched to a gene; V was cut back by 4 bases and J by 4 bases. CDR3 sequence (DNA): TGTGCCAGCAGTTCTTGGGGGGGTGATGCCCCAGATACGCAGTATTTT. Its translation is CASSSWGGDAPDTQYF.

Ten or more counts support this clonotype. The chain combines TRBV4-1 with TRBJ2-5; D may be TRBD1 or TRBD2 (5 bases each). Germline V gives CDR1 MGHRA, CDR2 YSYEKL. The CDR3 is 14 amino acids. Trimming cost V 3 bases and J 3 bases, with 11 bases left between them. The CDR3 here is CASSQRLGEETQYF. The CDR3 coding sequence is TGCGCCAGCAGCCAGCGTCTGGGGGAAGAGACCCAGTACTTC.